The clone carrying this TCR beta chain appeared a few times. This sample is part of a study of T-cell memory formation after mild COVID-19. A single record per CDR3 protein comes from TCRdb applying MiXCR to the 5' RACE reads. The profile covers over 500,000 distinct CDR3 sequences, with approximately 15% appearing a single time and around 7.8% taken by the ten largest. Unmatched junction bases numbered 3, after V lost 1 base and J lost 1 base. The CDR3 sequence is 15 residues long. CDR1 and CDR2 (germline): SGHRS, YFSETQ. The gene calls are TRBV5-1 and TRBJ2-5, with 8 bases lining up with TRBD2. This TCR was sampled from an adult woman who had mild COVID-19 (a few samples of this study predate the infection). Cell type and time point are not known. Sequencing was carried out using PBMCs or a T cell subset sorted from them (not recorded which). CDR3 bases: TGCGCCAGCAGCTTGTCCGGGACTAGCCAAGAGACCCAGTACTTC. Amino acid sequence: CASSLSGTSQETQYF.